At least ten counts were recorded for the clone carrying this T cell receptor beta chain. The CDR3 spans 15 residues. V was cut by 0 bases and J by 7 bases, with 12 bases left in between. Germline V gives CDR1 LNHNV, CDR2 YYDKDF (reference sequence). As it was prepared, the TCRbeta library received unique molecular identifiers. TCRdb itself ran the PCR reads through MiXCR, one entry per CDR3 protein. The sample lists about 640,000 distinct CDR3 sequences, roughly 17% occurring once. This specimen belongs to a study of T-cell reconstitution after alpha-beta-depleted transplantation in children. The receptor was derived from a human donor who donated a stem cell graft to a child with acute myeloid leukemia. Specimen: PBMCs from the stem cell graft donor, collected from the stem cell graft. This chain joins TRBV15 and TRBJ2-2; D not resolved. Here the CDR3 reads CATSRDPYASGELFF. CDR3 in DNA: TGTGCCACCAGCAGAGATCCCTATGCGAGCGGGGAGCTGTTTTTT.